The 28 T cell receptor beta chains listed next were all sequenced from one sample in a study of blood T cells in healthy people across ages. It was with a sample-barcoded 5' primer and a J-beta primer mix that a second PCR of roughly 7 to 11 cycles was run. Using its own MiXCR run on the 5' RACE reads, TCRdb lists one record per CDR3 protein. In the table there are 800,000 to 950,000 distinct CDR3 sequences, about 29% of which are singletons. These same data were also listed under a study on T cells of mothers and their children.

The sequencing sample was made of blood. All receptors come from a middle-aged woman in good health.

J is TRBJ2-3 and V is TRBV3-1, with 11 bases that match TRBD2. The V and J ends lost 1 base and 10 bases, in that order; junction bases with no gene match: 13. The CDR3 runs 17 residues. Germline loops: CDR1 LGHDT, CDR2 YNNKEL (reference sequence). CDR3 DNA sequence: TGTGCCAGCAGCCAAGTATCCGGGACTAGCGGACCCGAGGCGCAGTATTTT. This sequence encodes CASSQVSGTSGPEAQYF.

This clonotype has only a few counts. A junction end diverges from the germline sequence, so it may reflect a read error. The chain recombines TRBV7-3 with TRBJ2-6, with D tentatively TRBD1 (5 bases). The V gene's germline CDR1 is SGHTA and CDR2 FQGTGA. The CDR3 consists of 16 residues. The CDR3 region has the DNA TGTGCCAGCAGCCCCAGGTGGGGCTCTGGGGCCGACGTCCTGACTTTC. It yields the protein CASSPRWGSGADVLTF.

CDR3 DNA: TGTGCCAGCAGGTTACAGGGAGGGCGCGGCTACACCTTC. As protein: CASRLQGGRGYTF. The chain combines TRBV28 with TRBJ1-2, with D maybe TRBD1 (6 bases). Germline CDR1 and CDR2: MDHEN and SYDVKM. V lost 6 bases and J lost 8, with 16 bases in between. There are 13 residues in the CDR3.

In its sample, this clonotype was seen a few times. The CDR3 protein is CASRRQGAGGTDTQYF. The CDR3 nucleotides read TGTGCCAGCAGACGTCAGGGGGCAGGAGGCACAGATACGCAGTATTTT. The gene calls are TRBV27 and TRBJ2-3, with 8 bases aligning to TRBD1. Trimming at V came to 6 bases and at J to 1 base, leaving 9 bases not matched to a gene. The CDR3 has 16 residues. Germline CDR1 and CDR2: MNHEY and SMNVEV (reference sequence).

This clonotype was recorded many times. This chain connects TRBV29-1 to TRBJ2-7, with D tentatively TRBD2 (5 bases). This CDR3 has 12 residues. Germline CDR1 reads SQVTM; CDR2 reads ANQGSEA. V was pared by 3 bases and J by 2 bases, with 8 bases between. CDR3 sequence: CSVDEGTYEQYF. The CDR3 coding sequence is TGCAGCGTTGATGAGGGTACCTACGAGCAGTACTTC.

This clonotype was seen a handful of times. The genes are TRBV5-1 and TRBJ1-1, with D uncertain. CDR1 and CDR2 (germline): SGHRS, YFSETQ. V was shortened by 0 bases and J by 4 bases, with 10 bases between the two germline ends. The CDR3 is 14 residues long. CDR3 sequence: CASSLEYLGTEAFF. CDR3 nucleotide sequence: TGCGCCAGCAGCTTGGAGTACCTAGGCACTGAAGCTTTCTTT.

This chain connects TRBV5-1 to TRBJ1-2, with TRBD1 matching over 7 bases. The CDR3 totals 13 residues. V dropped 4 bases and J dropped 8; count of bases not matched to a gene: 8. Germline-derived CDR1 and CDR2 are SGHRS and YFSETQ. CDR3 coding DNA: TGCGCCAGCAGCACCGGGCAGGGGGACGGCTACACCTTC. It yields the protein CASSTGQGDGYTF.

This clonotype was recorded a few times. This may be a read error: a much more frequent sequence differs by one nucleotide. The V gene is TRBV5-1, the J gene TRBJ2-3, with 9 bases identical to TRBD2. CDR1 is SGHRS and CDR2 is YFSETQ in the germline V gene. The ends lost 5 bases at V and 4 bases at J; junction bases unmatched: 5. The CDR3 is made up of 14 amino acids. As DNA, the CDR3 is TGCGCCAGCAGGATAGCGGGGGCGGCAGATACGCAGTATTTT. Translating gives CASRIAGAADTQYF.

The CDR3 loop is CASRYQGLNTEAFF. In nucleotides, the CDR3 is TGTGCCAGCAGGTATCAGGGTTTGAACACTGAAGCTTTCTTT. V and J are TRBV6-5 and TRBJ1-1; a possible D gene is TRBD1 (5 bases). Trimming pared 6 bases from V and 0 bases from J, leaving 11 bases between. The CDR3 totals 14 residues. Germline lookup yields CDR1 MNHEY and CDR2 SVGAGI.

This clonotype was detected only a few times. CDR3 DNA: TGTGCCACCAGTGTTCCCGGGACAGGGGCCCAAGAGACCCAGTACTTC. Translated: CATSVPGTGAQETQYF. V gene TRBV24-1 combines with J gene TRBJ2-5; 10 bases are a match to TRBD1. The trim removed 5 bases at V and 1 base at J, leaving 6 bases unmatched. Germline V gene sequence: CDR1 KGHDR, CDR2 SFDVKD. The CDR3 covers 16 residues.

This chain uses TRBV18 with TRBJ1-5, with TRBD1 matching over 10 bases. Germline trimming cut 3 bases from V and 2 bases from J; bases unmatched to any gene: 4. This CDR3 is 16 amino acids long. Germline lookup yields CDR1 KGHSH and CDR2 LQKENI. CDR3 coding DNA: TGTGCCAGCTCACCTCCCGGGACAGGGGGCAATCAGCCCCAGCATTTT. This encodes CASSPPGTGGNQPQHF.

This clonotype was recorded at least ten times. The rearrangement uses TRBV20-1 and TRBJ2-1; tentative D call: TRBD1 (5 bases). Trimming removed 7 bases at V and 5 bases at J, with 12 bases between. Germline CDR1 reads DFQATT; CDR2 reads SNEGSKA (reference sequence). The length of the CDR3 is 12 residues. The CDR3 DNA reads TGCAGTGTCCTACAGGCGGACAATGAGCAGTTCTTC. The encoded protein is CSVLQADNEQFF.

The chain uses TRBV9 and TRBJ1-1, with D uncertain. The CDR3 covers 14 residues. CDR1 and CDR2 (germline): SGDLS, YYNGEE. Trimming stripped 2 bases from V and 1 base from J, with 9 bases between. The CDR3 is CASSVIAENTEAFF. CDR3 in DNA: TGTGCCAGCAGCGTTATAGCCGAGAACACTGAAGCTTTCTTT.

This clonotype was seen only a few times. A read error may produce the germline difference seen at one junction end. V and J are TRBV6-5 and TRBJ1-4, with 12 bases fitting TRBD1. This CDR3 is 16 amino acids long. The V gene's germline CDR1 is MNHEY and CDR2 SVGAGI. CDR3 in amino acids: CAIHGGTGGINEKLFF. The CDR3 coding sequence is TGTGCCATCCATGGAGGGACAGGGGGCATTAATGAAAAGCTGTTTTTT.

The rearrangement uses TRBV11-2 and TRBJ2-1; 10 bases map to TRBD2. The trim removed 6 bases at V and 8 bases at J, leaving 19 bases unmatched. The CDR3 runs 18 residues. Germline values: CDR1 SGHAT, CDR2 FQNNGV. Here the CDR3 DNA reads TGTGCCAGCAGAGAACAGCGGGGGGGCCTCTTCTGGACAGATGAGCAGTTCTTC. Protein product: CASREQRGGLFWTDEQFF.

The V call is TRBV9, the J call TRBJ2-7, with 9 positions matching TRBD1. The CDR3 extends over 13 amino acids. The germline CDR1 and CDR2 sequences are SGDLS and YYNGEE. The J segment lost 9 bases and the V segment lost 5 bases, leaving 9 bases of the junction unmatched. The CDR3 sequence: CASSRTGDLGQYF. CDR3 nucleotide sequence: TGTGCCAGCAGTCGGACAGGGGATTTGGGGCAGTACTTC.

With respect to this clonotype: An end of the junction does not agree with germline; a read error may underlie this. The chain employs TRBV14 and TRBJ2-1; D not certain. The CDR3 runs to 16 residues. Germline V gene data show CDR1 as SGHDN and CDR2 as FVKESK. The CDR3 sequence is CASSRDTQNGYDEQFF. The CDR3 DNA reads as TGTGCCAGCAGCCGCGACACACAGAACGGCTACGATGAGCAGTTCTTC.

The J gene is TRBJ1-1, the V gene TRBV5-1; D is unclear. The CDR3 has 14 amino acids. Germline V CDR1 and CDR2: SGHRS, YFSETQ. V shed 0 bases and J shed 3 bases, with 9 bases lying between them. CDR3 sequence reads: CASSLGRSDTEAFF. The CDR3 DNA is TGCGCCAGCAGCTTGGGGCGGTCGGACACTGAAGCTTTCTTT.

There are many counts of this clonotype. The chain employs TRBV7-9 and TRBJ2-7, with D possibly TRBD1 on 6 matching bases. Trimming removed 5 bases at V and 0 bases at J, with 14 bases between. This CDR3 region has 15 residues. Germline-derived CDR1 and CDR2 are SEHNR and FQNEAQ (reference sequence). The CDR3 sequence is CASSPRDKSSYEQYF. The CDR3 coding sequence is TGTGCCAGCAGCCCACGGGACAAGAGCTCCTACGAGCAGTACTTC.

For the CDR3, the DNA is TGTGCCAGCAGCTCCGGGATGGCGGGGCCCGATACGCAGTATTTT. It codes for CASSSGMAGPDTQYF. This chain connects TRBV7-2 to TRBJ2-3, with D perhaps TRBD2 (6 bases). From germline, CDR1 is SGHTA and CDR2 FQGNSA. This CDR3 region has 15 residues. Trimming left V 4 bases short and J 6 bases short, with 17 bases between. Filled out from reference TRBV7-2 and TRBJ2-3, the complete variable domain reads GAGVSQSPSNKVTEKGKDVELRCDPISGHTALYWYRQSLGQGLEFLIYFQGNSAPDKSGLPSDRFSAERTGGSVSTLTIQRTQQEDSAVYLCASSSGMAGPDTQYFGPGTRLTVL.

The chain's CDR3 is CASSRGTFYNEQFF. The CDR3 DNA reads as TGCGCCAGCAGCCGAGGGACGTTCTACAATGAGCAGTTCTTC. This chain connects TRBV4-1 to TRBJ2-1; D possibly uses TRBD1 or TRBD2 (5 bases each). Trimming removed 4 bases from V and 3 bases from J, with 10 bases in between. Germline CDR1 is MGHRA and CDR2 is YSYEKL. This CDR3 region has 14 residues.

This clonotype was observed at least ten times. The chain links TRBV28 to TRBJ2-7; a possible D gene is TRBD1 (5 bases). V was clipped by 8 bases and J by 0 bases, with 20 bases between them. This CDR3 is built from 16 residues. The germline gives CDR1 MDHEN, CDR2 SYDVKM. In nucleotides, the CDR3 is TGTGCCAGCCTAAAATCGACAGCATATTACTCCTACGAGCAGTACTTC. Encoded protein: CASLKSTAYYSYEQYF.

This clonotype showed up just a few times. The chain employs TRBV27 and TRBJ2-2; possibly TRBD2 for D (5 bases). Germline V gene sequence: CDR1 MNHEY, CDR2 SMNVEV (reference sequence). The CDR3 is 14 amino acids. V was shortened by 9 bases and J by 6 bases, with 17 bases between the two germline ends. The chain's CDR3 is CASRRGQVAGELFF. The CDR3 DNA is TGTGCCAGTAGACGGGGTCAGGTTGCCGGGGAGCTGTTTTTT.

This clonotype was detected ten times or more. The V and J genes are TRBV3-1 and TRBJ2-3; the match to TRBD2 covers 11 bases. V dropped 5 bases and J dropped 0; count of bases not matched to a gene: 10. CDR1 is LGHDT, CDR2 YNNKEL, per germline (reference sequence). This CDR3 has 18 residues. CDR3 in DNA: TGTGCCAGCAGCACATCTAGCGGGGGGCCGGTTAGCACAGATACGCAGTATTTT. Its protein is CASSTSSGGPVSTDTQYF.

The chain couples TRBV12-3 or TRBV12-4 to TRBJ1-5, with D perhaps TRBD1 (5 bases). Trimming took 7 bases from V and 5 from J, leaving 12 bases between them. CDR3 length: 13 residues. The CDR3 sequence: CASTGAEYQPQHF. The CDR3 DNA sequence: TGTGCCAGCACCGGGGCCGAATATCAGCCCCAGCATTTT.

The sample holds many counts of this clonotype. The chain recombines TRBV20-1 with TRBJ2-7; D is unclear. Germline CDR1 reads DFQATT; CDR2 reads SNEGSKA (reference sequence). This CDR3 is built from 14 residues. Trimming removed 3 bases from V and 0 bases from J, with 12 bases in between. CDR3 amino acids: CSARGRTSSYEQYF. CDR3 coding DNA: TGCAGTGCTAGGGGAAGGACGAGCTCCTACGAGCAGTACTTC.

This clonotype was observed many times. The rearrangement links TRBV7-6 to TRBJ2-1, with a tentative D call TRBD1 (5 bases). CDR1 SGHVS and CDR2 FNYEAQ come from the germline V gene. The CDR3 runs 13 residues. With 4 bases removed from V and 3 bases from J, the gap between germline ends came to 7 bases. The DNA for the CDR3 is TGTGCCAGCAGCTCGACAGTCTACAATGAGCAGTTCTTC. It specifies CASSSTVYNEQFF.

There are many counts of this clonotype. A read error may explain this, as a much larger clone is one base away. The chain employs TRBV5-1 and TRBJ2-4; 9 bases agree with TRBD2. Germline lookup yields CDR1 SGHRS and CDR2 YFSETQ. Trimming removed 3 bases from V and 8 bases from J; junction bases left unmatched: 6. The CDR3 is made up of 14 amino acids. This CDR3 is CASSWVAGDDIQYF. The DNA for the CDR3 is TGCGCCAGCAGCTGGGTAGCGGGGGACGACATTCAGTACTTC.